Below, 17 T cell receptor beta chains from the same sample are listed, as sequenced in a study of Graves' ophthalmopathy and Graves' hyperthyroidism. Amplified TCR beta CDR3 regions were obtained using RNA transcripts as template. In the first round, RT-PCR was carried out with HTBI primers, and a multiplex PCR formed the second round. TCRdb re-derived calls from the multiplex PCR reads in MiXCR, one entry per CDR3 protein. The table includes around 1,000,000 distinct CDR3 sequences, 35% to 45% detected once. The sequencing input was peripheral blood or thyroid tissue (not recorded which). These receptors were collected from an adult man with Graves' hyperthyroidism.

This clonotype was seen ten or more times. The chain has TRBV7-7 and TRBJ2-2; 10 nucleotides match TRBD2. Germline V lookup: CDR1 SSHAT, CDR2 FNYEAQ (reference sequence). The CDR3 runs to 16 residues. Trimming cost V 4 bases and J 6 bases; bases outside gene matches: 8. The CDR3 spells CASSYSGTSVPGELFF. The CDR3 DNA follows: TGTGCCAGCAGCTATTCCGGGACTAGCGTACCCGGGGAGCTGTTTTTT.

The rearrangement joins TRBV12-3 or TRBV12-4 to TRBJ2-5, with 10 bases lining up with TRBD2. The length of the CDR3 is 15 residues. Trimming removed 3 bases from V and 3 bases from J; junction bases left unmatched: 4. The CDR3 sequence is CASSFISGGEETQYF. CDR3 nucleotide sequence: TGTGCCAGCAGTTTTATAAGCGGGGGGGAAGAGACCCAGTACTTC.

The CDR3 loop reads CATSKRAANYGYTF. The CDR3 coding sequence is TGTGCCACCAGCAAAAGGGCCGCTAACTATGGCTACACCTTC. The chain recombines TRBV15 with TRBJ1-2; D is undetermined. This CDR3 has 14 residues. The ends were cut back, 4 bases at V and 0 bases at J, with 9 bases in the middle. Germline V lookup: CDR1 LNHNV, CDR2 YYDKDF (reference sequence).

This clonotype was seen a handful of times. The chain uses TRBV16 and TRBJ2-7; D might be TRBD1 (7 bases). V lost 3 bases, J lost 0 bases, and 27 bases lay in between. Germline values: CDR1 KGHSY, CDR2 FQNENV. The CDR3 sequence is 20 residues long. CDR3 residues: CASSQQIGASGDRYSYEQYF. The CDR3 DNA is TGTGCCAGCAGCCAGCAAATCGGGGCCTCGGGGGACAGATACTCCTACGAGCAGTACTTC. Based on the CDR3 plus reference TRBV16 and TRBJ2-7, the full variable domain is GEEVAQTPKHLVRGEGQKAKLYCAPIKGHSYVFWYQQVLKNEFKFLISFQNENVFDETGMPKERFSAKCLPNSPCSLEIQATKLEDSAVYFCASSQQIGASGDRYSYEQYFGPGTRLTVT.

The CDR3 nucleotides are TGCAGTGCTAGATATCCCGGGGCAGGGAACCAAGAGACCCAGTACTTC. This gives the protein CSARYPGAGNQETQYF. This chain connects TRBV20-1 to TRBJ2-5; D may be TRBD1 or TRBD2 (5 bases each). The V end was cut by 2 bases, the J end by 0 bases, with 16 bases between. The V gene's germline CDR1 is DFQATT and CDR2 SNEGSKA (reference sequence). There are 16 residues in the CDR3.

As concerns this clonotype: A much bigger clone sits one base away, suggesting this may be a read error. The chain recombines TRBV6-1 with TRBJ1-1; D ambiguous. The CDR3 has 11 amino acids. Trimming took off 7 bases at V and 4 bases at J, with 7 bases between the two ends. Germline CDR1 reads MNHNS; CDR2 reads SASEGT. The DNA of the CDR3 is TGTGCCAGCAAGCGCTGCACTGAAGCTTTCTTT. Protein: CASKRCTEAFF.

This clonotype was observed at least ten times. V and J are TRBV29-1 and TRBJ2-5; maybe TRBD1 (7 bases). The CDR3 extends over 14 amino acids. Trimming removed 6 bases at V and 5 bases at J, with 19 bases between. Looked up from germline, CDR1 is SQVTM and CDR2 is ANQGSEA. CDR3 residues: CSVQNRGGGETQYF. CDR3 DNA sequence: TGCAGCGTACAAAACAGGGGAGGAGGGGAGACCCAGTACTTC.

The chain carries TRBV7-9 and TRBJ2-5, with D tentatively TRBD2 (6 bases). The V gene's germline CDR1 is SEHNR and CDR2 FQNEAQ (reference sequence). Trimming took 8 bases from V and 5 from J, leaving 18 bases between them. The CDR3 loop spans 14 amino acids. CDR3 region: CASSLQEGSETQYF. The DNA of the CDR3 is TGTGCCAGCTCACTTCAGGAGGGGTCGGAGACCCAGTACTTC.

The table lists this clonotype with many counts. This chain uses TRBV7-3 with TRBJ2-2, with D hard to call. The CDR3 runs to 16 residues. The germline V and J ends were trimmed by 5 bases and 5 bases, with 18 bases remaining between them. Germline assignment: CDR1 SGHTA and CDR2 FQGTGA. The CDR3 coding sequence is TGTGCCAGCAGCGCCCCACCCGGGTCGACTACCGGGGAGCTGTTTTTT. Encoded protein: CASSAPPGSTTGELFF.

The CDR3 DNA sequence: TGCAGCCCCCTCCCACTAGCGGGAGTTGCCTACGAGCAGTACTTC. Translation: CSPLPLAGVAYEQYF. The V gene is TRBV29-1, the J gene TRBJ2-7; 11 bases match TRBD2. Germline V gene data show CDR1 as SQVTM and CDR2 as ANQGSEA. J was trimmed by 2 bases and V by 8 bases; bases with no gene match: 11. The CDR3 covers 15 residues.

This clonotype occurred many times. The CDR3 is CASSVDSPLHF. The CDR3 region has the DNA TGTGCCAGCAGTGTGGATTCACCCCTCCACTTT. V usage is TRBV2 and J usage is TRBJ1-6, with D uncertain. This CDR3 comprises 11 residues. V dropped 4 bases and J dropped 8 bases, with 3 bases sitting between them. Germline V gene data show CDR1 as SNHLY and CDR2 as FYNNEI. Looking up the rest from reference TRBV2 and TRBJ1-6 gives the full variable domain: EPEVTQTPSHQVTQMGQEVILRCVPISNHLYFYWYRQILGQKVEFLVSFYNNEISEKSEIFDDQFSVERPDGSNFTLKIRSTKLEDSAMYFCASSVDSPLHFGNGTRLTVT.

This chain uses TRBV29-1 with TRBJ1-2; D is uncertain. The CDR3 totals 14 residues. V was shortened by 8 bases and J by 1 base, with 17 bases between the two germline ends. The germline gives CDR1 SQVTM, CDR2 ANQGSEA. CDR3 nucleotide sequence: TGCAGCAGCCCCTTGGCAGCTCTTAACTATGGCTACACCTTC. Protein sequence: CSSPLAALNYGYTF.

J is TRBJ2-7 and V is TRBV7-9; D perhaps matches TRBD1 (6 bases). Deletions cut 8 bases from V and 7 bases from J, with 15 bases between. This CDR3 has 12 residues. The germline V gene encodes CDR1 SEHNR and CDR2 FQNEAQ (reference sequence). This CDR3 reads CASDSLGGEQYF. The CDR3 DNA reads TGTGCCAGCGACAGCTTAGGGGGAGAGCAGTACTTC. Using reference TRBV7-9 and TRBJ2-7 for the parts outside the CDR3, the full variable domain is DTGVSQNPRHKITKRGQNVTFRCDPISEHNRLYWYRQTLGQGPEFLTYFQNEAQLEKSRLLSDRFSAERPKGSFSTLEIQRTEQGDSAMYLCASDSLGGEQYFGPGTRLTVT.

This clonotype was counted many times. The CDR3: CSVEDNGSYEQYF. The CDR3, as DNA: TGCAGCGTTGAAGATAATGGGAGCTACGAGCAGTACTTC. The gene calls are TRBV29-1 and TRBJ2-7; weak D call: TRBD2 (5 bases). This CDR3 region has 13 residues. V was clipped by 0 bases and J by 3 bases, with 9 bases between them. Germline V gene lookup returns CDR1 SQVTM and CDR2 ANQGSEA.

On this clonotype: The junction differs from germline at one of its ends, possibly a read error. CDR3 in DNA: TGTGCCAGCAGTTCGCCACAGGGGGCTGGGAATTCACCCCTCCACTTT. Translating gives CASSSPQGAGNSPLHF. The chain is built from TRBV10-3 and TRBJ1-6; 9 nucleotides line up with TRBD1. This CDR3 has 16 residues. Looked up from germline, CDR1 is ENHRY and CDR2 is SYGVKD.

A few counts support this clonotype. DNA of the CDR3: TGCAGCGTCACAGGGGACAATGAGCAGTTCTTC. Translation gives CSVTGDNEQFF. The chain is built from TRBV29-1 and TRBJ2-7, with 7 bases that match TRBD1. The tail of the sequence fits TRBJ2-1 better, so the J call may be wrong. Germline CDR1 and CDR2: SQVTM and ANQGSEA. The CDR3 is 11 amino acids.

This clonotype appeared many times. The J gene is TRBJ2-5, the V gene TRBV29-1; no definite D call. The CDR3 runs to 16 residues. V was clipped by 0 bases and J by 2 bases, with 16 bases between them. Germline lookup yields CDR1 SQVTM and CDR2 ANQGSEA. The CDR3 DNA follows: TGCAGCGTTGAAGATCTTCGGGCATGCGTTCAAGAGACCCAGTACTTC. Protein sequence: CSVEDLRACVQETQYF.